The T cell receptor beta chain under discussion was sequenced for a study of beta chain features in type 1 diabetes. Whole-study findings and limits: When VDJ junctions were examined, type 1 diabetes patients showed fewer insertions and more deletions. Moderate yet significant TCRB CDR3 shortening was seen in Type 1 diabetes patients in all four CD4+ subsets.

Looked up from germline, CDR1 is MNHNY and CDR2 is SVGAGI (reference sequence). Trimming cost V 6 bases and J 4 bases; bases outside gene matches: 4. The CDR3 spans 15 residues. All of the isolated RNA was reverse transcribed, so expressed TCRB transcripts were sequenced. Libraries were prepared by immunoSEQ multiplex PCR; TCRdb keeps only in-frame clonotypes and omits some of them. The table lists roughly 700,000 clones, about an eighth of them singletons. To note about this clone: Its antigen is undetermined.

The chain employs TRBV6-6 and TRBJ2-5; TRBD2 agrees at 14 bases. The sequenced sample consisted of naive CD4+ T cells from blood. This clonotype was obtained from a man aged 18 to 35 with type 1 diabetes. The CDR3 here is CASSAGTSGGETQYF. In DNA, the CDR3 is TGTGCCAGCAGCGCCGGGACTAGCGGGGGAGAGACCCAGTACTTC.